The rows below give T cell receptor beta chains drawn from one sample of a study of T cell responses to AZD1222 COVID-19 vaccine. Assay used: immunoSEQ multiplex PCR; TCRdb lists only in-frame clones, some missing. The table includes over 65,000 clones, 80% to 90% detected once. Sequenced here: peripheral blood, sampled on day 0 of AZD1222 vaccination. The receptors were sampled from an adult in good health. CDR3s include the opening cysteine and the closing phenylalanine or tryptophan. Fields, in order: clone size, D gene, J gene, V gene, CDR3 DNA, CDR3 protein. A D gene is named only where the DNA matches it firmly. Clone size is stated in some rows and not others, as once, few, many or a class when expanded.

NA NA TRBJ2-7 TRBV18 TGTGCCAGCTCACTACAGGGACTCGAGCAGTACTTC CASSLQGLEQYF
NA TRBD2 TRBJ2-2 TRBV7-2 TGTGCCAGCAGCGCGTATAGCGGGAGCCCCACCGGGGAGCTGTTTTTT CASSAYSGSPTGELFF
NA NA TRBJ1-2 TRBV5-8 TGTGCCAGCATCCGTCGAGGAGGGGATAACTATGGCTACACCTTC CASIRRGGDNYGYTF
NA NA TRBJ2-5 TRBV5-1 TGCGCCAGCAGCTTGTGGGCGACAGAGACCCAGTACTTC CASSLWATETQYF
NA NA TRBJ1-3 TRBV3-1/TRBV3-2 TGTGCCAGCAGCCCAGCAGGGTCCATTTCTGGAAACACCATATATTTT CASSPAGSISGNTIYF
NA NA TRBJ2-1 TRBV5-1 TGCGCCAGCAGCTTGGTACAGGGTGGGTACAATGAGCAGTTCTTC CASSLVQGGYNEQFF
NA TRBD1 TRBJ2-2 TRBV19 TGTGCCAGTAGCCTGGGACAGGGCTACACCGGGGAGCTGTTTTTT CASSLGQGYTGELFF
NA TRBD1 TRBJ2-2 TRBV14 TGTGCCAGTTCTCGACAGGGTTTCTCCATCTCTTCACCCGGGGCCGGGGAGCTGTTTTTT CASSRQGFSISSPGAGELFF
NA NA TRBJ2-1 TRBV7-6 TGTGCCAGCAGCTTACGGGACAGGGGCGCTAGCGGGAGAGAGAGTGAGCAGTTCTTC CASSLRDRGASGRESEQFF
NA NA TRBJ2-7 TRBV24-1 TGTGCCACCAGTGTCATGGGCGGCGAGCAGTACTTC CATSVMGGEQYF
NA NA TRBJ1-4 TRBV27 TGTGCCAGCAGTTTATCCTACGGACCCACTAATGAAAAACTGTTTTTT CASSLSYGPTNEKLFF
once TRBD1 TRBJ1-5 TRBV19 TGTGCCAGTACCTTGGACAGGCTGAGAGGTCAGCCCCAGCATTTT CASTLDRLRGQPQHF
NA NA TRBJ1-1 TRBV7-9 TGTGCCAGCAGCTGGGCAGAGAACACTGAAGCTTTCTTT CASSWAENTEAFF
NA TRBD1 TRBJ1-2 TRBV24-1 TGTGCCACCAGTGACCCATCCGGGACAGGGACTTATGGCTACACCTTC CATSDPSGTGTYGYTF
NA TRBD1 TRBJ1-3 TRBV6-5 TGTGCCAGCGGGTACAGGGGCGCTTCTGGAAACACCATATATTTT CASGYRGASGNTIYF
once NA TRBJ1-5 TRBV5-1 TGCGCCAGCAGCCAGGACGGACATAGCAATCAGCCCCAGCATTTT CASSQDGHSNQPQHF
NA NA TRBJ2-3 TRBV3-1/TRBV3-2 TGTGCCAGCAGCCAGAGGCCGCCCTCTAGCACAGATACGCAGTATTTT CASSQRPPSSTDTQYF
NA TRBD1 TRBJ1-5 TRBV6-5 TGTGCCACCGGGACAGGGGGTTCCCAGCCCCAGCATTTT CATGTGGSQPQHF
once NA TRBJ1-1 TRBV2 TGTGCCAGCAGCAAGACACCGAACACTGAAGCTTTCTTT CASSKTPNTEAFF
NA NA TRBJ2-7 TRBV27 TGTGCCAGCAGTTTAACCGGGACCGTAGCCTACGAGCAGTACTTC CASSLTGTVAYEQYF
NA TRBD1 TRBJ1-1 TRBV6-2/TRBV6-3 TGTGCCAGCAGTTACGGCTTACAGGGGGGAGGCACTGAAGCTTTCTTT CASSYGLQGGGTEAFF
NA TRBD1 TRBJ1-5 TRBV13 TGTGCCAGCAGCTTAACCACAGGGGCCAGCAATCAGCCCCAGCATTTT CASSLTTGASNQPQHF
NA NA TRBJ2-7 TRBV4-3 TGCGCCAGCAGCCAAGGCAGCGACAGGTCTGCCTACGAGCAGTACTTC CASSQGSDRSAYEQYF
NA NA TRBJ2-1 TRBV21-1 TGTGCCAGCAGCAAAGAGAGGGGGGGCCCAAGCTCCTACAATGAGCAGTTCTTC CASSKERGGPSSYNEQFF
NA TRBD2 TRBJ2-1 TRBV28 TGTGCCAGCAGTCCCGGGGGACTAGCGGGAGCGGTGGGTAATGAGCAGTTCTTC CASSPGGLAGAVGNEQFF
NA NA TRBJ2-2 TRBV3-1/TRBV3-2 TGTGCCAGCAGCCCGCCCCCAAAAACAGGGAACACCGGGGAGCTGTTTTTT CASSPPPKTGNTGELFF
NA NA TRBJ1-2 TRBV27 TGTGCCAGCAGTTGGGGAATGGGGCGCGACTATGGCTACACCTTC CASSWGMGRDYGYTF
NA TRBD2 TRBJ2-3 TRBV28 TGTGCCAGCAGTCACGCGGGGACTAGCGGGAGGACAGATACGCAGTATTTT CASSHAGTSGRTDTQYF
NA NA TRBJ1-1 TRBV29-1 TGCAGCGTTGCGGACAGAGCGAACACTGAAGCTTTCTTT CSVADRANTEAFF
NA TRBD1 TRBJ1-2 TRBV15 TGTGCCACCAGTCAGGGGGCAGAGGGCTATGGCTACACCTTC CATSQGAEGYGYTF
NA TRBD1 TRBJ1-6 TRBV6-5 TGTGCCAGCAGGGAGGGGACAGCTAGCAATTCACCCCTCCACTTT CASREGTASNSPLHF
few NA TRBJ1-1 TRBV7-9 TGTGCCAGCAGCTTAGCGATTAACACTGAAGCTTTCTTT CASSLAINTEAFF
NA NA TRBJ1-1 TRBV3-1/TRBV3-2 TGTGCCAGCAGCCCCACGCTGGGGGCAGGGCTTCGATCTGGCACTGAAGCTTTCTTT CASSPTLGAGLRSGTEAFF
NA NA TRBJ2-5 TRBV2 TGTGCCAGCAGTGAGGTGACCCAGTACTTC CASSEVTQYF
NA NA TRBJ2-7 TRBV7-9 TGTGCCAGCAGCCGACAGGAGACCGCCTACGAGCAGTACTTC CASSRQETAYEQYF
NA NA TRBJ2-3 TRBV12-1 TGTGCCAGCAGCTTTGTTTGGCGGGGGGGCACAGATACGCAGTATTTT CASSFVWRGGTDTQYF
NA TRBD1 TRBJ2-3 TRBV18 TGTGCCAGCTCCTTCGACAGGGGGCAGGGAGATACGCAGTATTTT CASSFDRGQGDTQYF
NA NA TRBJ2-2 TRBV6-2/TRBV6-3 TGTGCCAGCAGCTGGGACGGCAACACCGGGGAGCTGTTTTTT CASSWDGNTGELFF
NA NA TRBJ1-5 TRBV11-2 TGTGCCAGCAGCTCTCAGGGAGCGAGTCAGCCCCAGCATTTT CASSSQGASQPQHF
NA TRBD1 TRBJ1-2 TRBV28 TGTGCCAGCAGTACGACAGGGTCCTATGGCTACACCTTC CASSTTGSYGYTF
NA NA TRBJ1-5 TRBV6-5 TGTGCCAGCAGTTACTCCGGGGGGCCGGGCAATCAGCCCCAGCATTTT CASSYSGGPGNQPQHF
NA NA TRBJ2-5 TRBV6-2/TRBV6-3 TGTGCCAGCGGCCAACTAAGAGAGGAGACCCAGTACTTC CASGQLREETQYF
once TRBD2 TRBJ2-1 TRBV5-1 TGCGCCAGCAGCCTCGGACTAGCGGGAGGAGGTGAGCAGTTCTTC CASSLGLAGGGEQFF
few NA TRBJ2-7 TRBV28 TGTGCCAGCAGTTTATTAGGGGGTAGAATCAACGAGCAGTACTTC CASSLLGGRINEQYF
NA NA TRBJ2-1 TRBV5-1 TGCGCCAGCAGCTTGGACCTCAGGTCCTACAATGAGCAGTTCTTC CASSLDLRSYNEQFF
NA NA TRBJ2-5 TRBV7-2 TGTGCCAGCAGCTTAGCGAGGCTGCACCAAGAGACCCAGTACTTC CASSLARLHQETQYF
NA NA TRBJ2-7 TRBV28 TGTGCCAGCAGTTTGGCGGGATCCCGCTACGAGCAGTACTTC CASSLAGSRYEQYF
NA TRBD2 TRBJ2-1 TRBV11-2 TGTGCCAGCAGCTCCCTTAGCGGGAGGGCCAACAATGAGCAGTTCTTC CASSSLSGRANNEQFF
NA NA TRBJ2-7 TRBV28 TGTGCCAGCAGCCGCTTTGAGACAGGCGTCTCCTACGAGCAGTACTTC CASSRFETGVSYEQYF
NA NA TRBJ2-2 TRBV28 TGTGCCAGCACCGGAATTGCAGGGAACACCGGGGAGCTGTTTTTT CASTGIAGNTGELFF
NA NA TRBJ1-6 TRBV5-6 TGTGCCAGCAGCTTCGACAGCCTTTATAATTCACCCCTCCACTTT CASSFDSLYNSPLHF
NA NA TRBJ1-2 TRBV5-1 TGCGCCAGCAGCGTGGACAGTGCTAACTATGGCTACACCTTC CASSVDSANYGYTF